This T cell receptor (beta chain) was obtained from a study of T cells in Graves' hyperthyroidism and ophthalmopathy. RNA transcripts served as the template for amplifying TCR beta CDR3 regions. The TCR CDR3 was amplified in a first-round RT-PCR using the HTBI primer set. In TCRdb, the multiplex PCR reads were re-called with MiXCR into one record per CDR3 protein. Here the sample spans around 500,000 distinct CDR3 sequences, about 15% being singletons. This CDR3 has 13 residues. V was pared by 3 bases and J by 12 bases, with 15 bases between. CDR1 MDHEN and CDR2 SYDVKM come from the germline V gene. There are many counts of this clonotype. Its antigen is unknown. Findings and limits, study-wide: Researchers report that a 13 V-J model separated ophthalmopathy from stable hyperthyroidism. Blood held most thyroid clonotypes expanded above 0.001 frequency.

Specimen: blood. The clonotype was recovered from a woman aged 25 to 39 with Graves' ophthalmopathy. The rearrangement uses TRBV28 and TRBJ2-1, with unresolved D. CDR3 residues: CASSFLFRSGQFF. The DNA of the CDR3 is TGTGCCAGCAGTTTCCTATTCCGCTCAGGGCAGTTCTTC.